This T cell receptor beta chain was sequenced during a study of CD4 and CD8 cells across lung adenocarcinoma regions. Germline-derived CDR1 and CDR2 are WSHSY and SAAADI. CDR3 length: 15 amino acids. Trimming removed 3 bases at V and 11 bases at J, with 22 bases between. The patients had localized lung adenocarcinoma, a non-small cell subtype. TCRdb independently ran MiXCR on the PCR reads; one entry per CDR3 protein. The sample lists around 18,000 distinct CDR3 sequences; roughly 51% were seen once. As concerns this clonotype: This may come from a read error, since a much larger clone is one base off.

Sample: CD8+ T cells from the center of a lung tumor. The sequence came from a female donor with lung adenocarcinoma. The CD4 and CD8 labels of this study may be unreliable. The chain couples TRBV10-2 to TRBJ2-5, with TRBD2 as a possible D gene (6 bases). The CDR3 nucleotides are TGCGCCAGCAGTGAAGGGCGGGATGCCTACAATGAGCAGTACTTC. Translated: CASSEGRDAYNEQYF.